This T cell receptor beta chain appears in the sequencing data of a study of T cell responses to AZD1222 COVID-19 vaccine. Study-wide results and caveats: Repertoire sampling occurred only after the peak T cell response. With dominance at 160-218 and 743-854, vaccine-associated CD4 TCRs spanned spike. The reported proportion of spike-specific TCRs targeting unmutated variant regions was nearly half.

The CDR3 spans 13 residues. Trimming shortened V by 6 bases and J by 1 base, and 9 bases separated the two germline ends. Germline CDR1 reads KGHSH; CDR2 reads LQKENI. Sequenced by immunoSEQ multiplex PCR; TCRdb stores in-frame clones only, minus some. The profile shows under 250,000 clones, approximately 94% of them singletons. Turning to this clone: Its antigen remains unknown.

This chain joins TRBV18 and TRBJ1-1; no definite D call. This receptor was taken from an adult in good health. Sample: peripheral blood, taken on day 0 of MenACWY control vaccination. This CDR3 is CASSSERNTEAFF. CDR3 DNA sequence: TGTGCCAGCTCGTCTGAAAGGAACACTGAAGCTTTCTTT. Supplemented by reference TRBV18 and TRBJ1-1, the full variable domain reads NAGVMQNPRHLVRRRGQEARLRCSPMKGHSHVYWYRQLPEEGLKFMVYLQKENIIDESGMPKERFSAEFPKEGPSILRIQQVVRGDSAAYFCASSSERNTEAFFGQGTRLTVV.